This TCR beta chain was identified during a study of OX40 agonist ivuxolimab in advanced cancers. Background on the study: Across the patients, intravenous ivuxolimab was delivered every 2 weeks at 0.01 to 10 mg/kg.

The protocol was immunoSEQ multiplex PCR, while the TCRdb copy is restricted to in-frame clones and leaves out a portion. Of more than 50,000 clones in the sample, around four fifths were seen once. Germline V gene lookup returns CDR1 SGHRS and CDR2 YFSETQ. CDR3 length equals 13 residues. V was clipped by 4 bases and J by 6 bases; unmatched bases: 4. This sample comprised CD4+ or CD8+ T cells sorted from blood, obtained in a trial of the OX40 agonist ivuxolimab. This sequence joins TRBV5-1 and TRBJ1-2, with 9 bases lining up with TRBD1. This TCR was sampled from an adult with an advanced solid tumor such as melanoma, head and neck, liver or kidney cancer. Here the CDR3 reads CASSIGTGNGYTF. CDR3 bases: TGCGCCAGCAGCATCGGGACAGGGAATGGCTACACCTTC.